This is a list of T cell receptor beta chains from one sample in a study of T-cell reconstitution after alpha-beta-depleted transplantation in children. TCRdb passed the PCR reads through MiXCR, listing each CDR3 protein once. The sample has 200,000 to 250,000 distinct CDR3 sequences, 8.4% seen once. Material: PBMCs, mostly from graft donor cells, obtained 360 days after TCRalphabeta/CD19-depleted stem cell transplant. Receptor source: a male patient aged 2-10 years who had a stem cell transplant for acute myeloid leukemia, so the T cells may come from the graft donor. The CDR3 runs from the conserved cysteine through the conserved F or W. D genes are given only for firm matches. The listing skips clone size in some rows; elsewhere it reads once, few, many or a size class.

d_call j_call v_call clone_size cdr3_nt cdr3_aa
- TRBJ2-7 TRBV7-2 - TGTGCCAGCAGCTCGTCTCCGGGACCACTAACAGGGTACGAGCAGTACTTC CASSSSPGPLTGYEQYF
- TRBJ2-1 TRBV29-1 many TGCAGCGTTGCACCCCGGCTATACAATGAGCAGTTCTTC CSVAPRLYNEQFF
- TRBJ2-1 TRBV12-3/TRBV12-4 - TGTGCCAGCAGTTTATACAGGGAGCCCTACAATGAGCAGTTCTTC CASSLYREPYNEQFF
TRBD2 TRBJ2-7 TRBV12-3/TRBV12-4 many TGTGCCAGCAGTTTTCTTGGCGGGAGGTCCTACGAGCAGTACTTC CASSFLGGRSYEQYF
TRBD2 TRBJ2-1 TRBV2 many TGTGCCAGCAGTGATCTAGCGGGGCTGTACAATGAGCAGTTCTTC CASSDLAGLYNEQFF
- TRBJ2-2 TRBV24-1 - TGTGCCAGCAGTGATTTGAGGCTAGAGAACACCGGGGAGCTGTTTTTT CASSDLRLENTGELFF
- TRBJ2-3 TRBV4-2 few TGTGCCAGCAGCCAAGTCGGTGCAGGGGCAGATACGCAGTATTTT CASSQVGAGADTQYF
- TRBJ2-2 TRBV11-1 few TGTGCCAGCAGCTCTCAGGCCGGGGTAGGGGAGCTGTTTTTT CASSSQAGVGELFF
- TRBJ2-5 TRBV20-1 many TGCAGTGCTAGGGAAGGGAACCAAGAGACCCAGTACTTC CSAREGNQETQYF
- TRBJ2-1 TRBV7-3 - TGTGCCAGCAGCCCGTCGTACTCCTACAATGAGCAGTTCTTC CASSPSYSYNEQFF
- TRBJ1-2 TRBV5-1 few TGCGCCAGCAGCCCCCTTGTAAACTATGGCTACACCTTC CASSPLVNYGYTF
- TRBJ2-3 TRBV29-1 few TGCAGCGTTGAAGACAGAACGGAACCCACAGATACGCAGTATTTT CSVEDRTEPTDTQYF
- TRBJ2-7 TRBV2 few TGTGCCAGCAGGGACGATCAGGGGATCTACGAGCAGTACTTC CASRDDQGIYEQYF
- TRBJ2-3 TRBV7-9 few TGTGCCAGCAGCCAAGCCCGTACTAGCACAGATACGCAGTATTTT CASSQARTSTDTQYF
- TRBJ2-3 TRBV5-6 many TGTGCCAGCAGCTTGGCGCTGGATACGCAGTATTTT CASSLALDTQYF
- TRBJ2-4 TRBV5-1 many TGCGCCAGCAGCTTGGCCTTCGTCGGTGCGGGCAAAAACATTCAGTACTTC CASSLAFVGAGKNIQYF
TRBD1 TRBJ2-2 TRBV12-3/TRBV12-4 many TGTGCCAGCAGTTTAGCTCCGGGACAGGGGGCCGGCACCGGGGAGCTGTTTTTT CASSLAPGQGAGTGELFF
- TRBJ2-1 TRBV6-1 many TGTGCCAGCAGCGCTTACCCCCAGGGTTACAATGAGCAGTTCTTC CASSAYPQGYNEQFF
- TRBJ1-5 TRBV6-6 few TGTGCCAGCAGTTCGGATCAGCCCCAGCATTTT CASSSDQPQHF
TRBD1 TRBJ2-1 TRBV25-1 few TGTGCCAGCAGTGCGAGACAGGGGAAGGGCTCCTACAATGAGCAGTTCTTC CASSARQGKGSYNEQFF
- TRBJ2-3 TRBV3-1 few TGTGCCAGCAGCCCACGGCTCACTAGCCTTGTCACAGATACGCAGTATTTT CASSPRLTSLVTDTQYF
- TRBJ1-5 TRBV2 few TGTGCCAGCAGTGAATCGGTGAACGGTCAGCCCCAGCATTTT CASSESVNGQPQHF
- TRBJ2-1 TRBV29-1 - TGCAGCGTTCGCTGGGCAGGGAGCTCCTACAATGAGCAGTTCTTC CSVRWAGSSYNEQFF
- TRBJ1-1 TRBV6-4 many TGTGCCAGCAGTGACTTAGGCGCAAGAGGTATGAAGGAAGGCACTGAAGCTTTCTTT CASSDLGARGMKEGTEAFF
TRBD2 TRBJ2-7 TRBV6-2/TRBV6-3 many TGTGCCAGCACGCGGACTAGCGGGTTAGACGAGCAGTACTTC CASTRTSGLDEQYF
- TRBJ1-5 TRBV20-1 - TGCAGTGCTAGAGACTACAGTTCAGATAGCAATCAGCCCCAGCATTTT CSARDYSSDSNQPQHF
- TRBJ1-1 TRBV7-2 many TGTGCCAGCAGCTTAACCTACAGGGATGGAGCTTTCTTT CASSLTYRDGAFF
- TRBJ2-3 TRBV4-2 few TGTGCCAGCAGCCAAGGGGGGTCCACAGATACGCAGTATTTT CASSQGGSTDTQYF
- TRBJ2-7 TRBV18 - TGTGCCAGCTCACCCCCTGGTGGAGGGGGTATCTACGAGCAGTACTTC CASSPPGGGGIYEQYF
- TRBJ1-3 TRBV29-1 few TGCAGCGTTGAAGGCGGGGGGCCCGGAAACACCATATATTTT CSVEGGGPGNTIYF
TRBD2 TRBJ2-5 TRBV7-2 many TGTGCCAGCAGCTTAGTCCTAGCGGGGACCCAGTACTTC CASSLVLAGTQYF
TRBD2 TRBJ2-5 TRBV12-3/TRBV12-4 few TGTGCCAGCAGTTTTGGGGGGGGGGAGGAGACCCAGTACTTC CASSFGGGEETQYF
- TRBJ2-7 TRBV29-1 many TGCAGCGTTGAAACAGGGAGAACCTACGAGCAGTACTTC CSVETGRTYEQYF
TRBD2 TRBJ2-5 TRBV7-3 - TGTGCCAGCAGCTTCCAGCGGGGGTCCCAAGAGACCCAGTACTTC CASSFQRGSQETQYF
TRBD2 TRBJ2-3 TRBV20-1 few TGCAGTGCTACAGAGGGGACTAGCGGCACAGATACGCAGTATTTT CSATEGTSGTDTQYF
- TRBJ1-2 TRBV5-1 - TGCGCCAGCAGCTTGGCTTCGGGAGGTGGCTACACCTTC CASSLASGGGYTF
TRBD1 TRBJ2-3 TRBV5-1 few TGCGCCAGCAGCTTGGACAGGGGAAGGCAGTATTTT CASSLDRGRQYF
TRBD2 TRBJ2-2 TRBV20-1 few TGCAGTGCTAGAGACCCTCTAGCGGGGGCGAACACCGGGGAGCTGTTTTTT CSARDPLAGANTGELFF
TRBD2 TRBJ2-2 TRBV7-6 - TGTGCCAGCAGCCCATGGGCGGGGGGAAGTACCGGGGAGCTGTTTTTT CASSPWAGGSTGELFF
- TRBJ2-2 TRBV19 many TGTGCCAGTAGGGACTTTGCGAACACCGGGGAGCTGTTTTTT CASRDFANTGELFF
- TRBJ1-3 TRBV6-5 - TGTGCCAGCAGTAGTTGGAACACCATATATTTT CASSSWNTIYF
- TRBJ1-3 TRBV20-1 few TGCAGTGCATCGATCGGTGGCCCCTCTGGAAACACCATATATTTT CSASIGGPSGNTIYF
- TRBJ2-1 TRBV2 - TGTACCTGCAGTTTCGGCGGGGTCGCCCTGGGCTCCTACAATGAGCAGTTCTTC CTCSFGGVALGSYNEQFF
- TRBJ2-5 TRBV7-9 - TGTGCCAGCAGCTTAATCGGGTCACAAGGGGAGACCCAGTACTTC CASSLIGSQGETQYF
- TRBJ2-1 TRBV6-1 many TGTGCCAGCAGTGGCCTGGCCTACAATGAGCAGTTCTTC CASSGLAYNEQFF
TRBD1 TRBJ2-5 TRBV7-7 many TGTGCTAGCAGCCCTCTCCGGGGACAGGGTTTATTGGAGGAGACCCAGTACTTC CASSPLRGQGLLEETQYF
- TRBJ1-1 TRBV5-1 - TGCGCCAGCAGCTTGGCCTCTAAAACAGGGCCCAACACTGAAGCTTTCTTT CASSLASKTGPNTEAFF
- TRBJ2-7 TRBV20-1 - TGCAGTGCTACTCAATTAACTAGTTCCTACGAGCAGTACTTC CSATQLTSSYEQYF
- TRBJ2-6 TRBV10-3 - TGTGCCATCAAAAGTGACTCTGGGGCCAACGTCCTGACTTTC CAIKSDSGANVLTF
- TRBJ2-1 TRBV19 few TGTGCCAGTACCACAGGGAGCGTTGCCTACAATGAGCAGTTCTTC CASTTGSVAYNEQFF
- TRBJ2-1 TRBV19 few TGTGCCAGTAGTATATGGGGTGCCGACTCCTACAATGAGCAGTTCTTC CASSIWGADSYNEQFF
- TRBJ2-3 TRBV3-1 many TGTGCCAGCAGCCAAGTTGCAGGGACAGATACGCAGTATTTT CASSQVAGTDTQYF
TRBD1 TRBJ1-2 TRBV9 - TGTGCCAGCAGCCAAGAGGGCGGGATAGGGGGCGAGGATGGCTACACCTTC CASSQEGGIGGEDGYTF
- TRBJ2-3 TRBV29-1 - TGCAGCGTTGTCGGGAACACAGATACGCAGTATTTT CSVVGNTDTQYF
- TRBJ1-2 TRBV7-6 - TGTGCCAGCAGCTTAAATATGGACTCCTATGGCTACACCTTC CASSLNMDSYGYTF